The 28 T cell receptor beta chains given below trace back to one sample, sequenced in a study of PD-1 blockade in classical Hodgkin lymphoma. This table comes from immunoSEQ multiplex PCR, and its TCRdb copy is limited to in-frame clones, with some not included. Here the sample spans approximately 5,100 clones, approximately 70% being singletons. Each and every patient relapsed after autologous stem cell transplantation, and patients got differing brentuximab vedotin exposure. This specimen was peripheral blood mononuclear cells (PBMCs), taken before the second cycle of nivolumab. These receptors all stem from a human donor with classical Hodgkin lymphoma.

This chain joins TRBV7-6 and TRBJ1-5; 8 bases are a match to TRBD1. Germline trimming cut 5 bases from V and 4 bases from J; bases unmatched to any gene: 7. CDR1 is SGHVS and CDR2 is FNYEAQ in the germline V gene. The CDR3 spans 15 residues. DNA of the CDR3: TGTGCCAGCAGCACAGGACAGGGCTCAAATCAGCCCCAGCATTTT. Translated, it gives CASSTGQGSNQPQHF.

This clone was seen once. The V call is TRBV19, the J call TRBJ2-3; 11 positions match TRBD2. The CDR3 sequence is 16 residues long. Germline V gene lookup returns CDR1 LNHDA and CDR2 SQIVND (reference sequence). Trimming at V came to 6 bases and at J to 1 base, leaving 6 bases not matched to a gene. The CDR3, as DNA: TGTGCCAGTAGCCAAACTAGCGGGAGTGGCACAGATACGCAGTATTTT. This encodes CASSQTSGSGTDTQYF. Filled out from reference TRBV19 and TRBJ2-3, the complete variable domain reads DGGITQSPKYLFRKEGQNVTLSCEQNLNHDAMYWYRQDPGQGLRLIYYSQIVNDFQKGDIAEGYSVSREKKESFPLTVTSAQKNPTAFYLCASSQTSGSGTDTQYFGPGTRLTVL.

The V and J genes are TRBV5-5 and TRBJ2-2, with D perhaps TRBD1 or TRBD2 (7 bases each). The CDR3 length is 16 residues. The V gene's germline CDR1 is SGHKS and CDR2 YYEKEE (reference sequence). V lost 3 bases to trimming and J lost 3 bases, with 15 bases between them. This CDR3 is CASSSRGGADTGELFF. The CDR3 nucleotides are TGTGCCAGCAGCTCCAGGGGGGGCGCGGACACCGGGGAGCTGTTTTTT.

About this clone: A read error is likely, as this CDR3 ends without the conserved phenylalanine or tryptophan. The DNA is omitted, as the CDR3 cannot be located on it reliably, and the CDR3 follows TCRdb's listing. The chain joins TRBV11-2 to TRBJ2-6. CDR1 SGHAT and CDR2 FQNNGV come from the germline V gene. The CDR3 is made up of 15 amino acids, end residues included. CDR3 sequence reads: CASSCESTSNKVGPT.

The chain recombines TRBV28 with TRBJ2-5, with 7 bases matching TRBD1. After removal of 5 bases from V and 5 bases from J, the junction contained 8 bases not matched to a gene. Germline V lookup: CDR1 MDHEN, CDR2 SYDVKM. The CDR3 covers 14 residues. The CDR3 spells CASSTIGTAETQYF. CDR3 DNA sequence: TGTGCCAGCAGTACCATTGGGACAGCTGAGACCCAGTACTTC.

This chain connects TRBV19 to TRBJ2-1; 10 bases are shared with TRBD2. Germline trimming cut 5 bases from V and 9 bases from J; bases unmatched to any gene: 13. This CDR3 is built from 16 residues. CDR1 and CDR2 (germline): LNHDA, SQIVND (reference sequence). The CDR3 DNA reads as TGTGCCAGTAGTTTAGCGGGAGGAGAATCTATGGGTGAGCAGTTCTTC. As protein: CASSLAGGESMGEQFF.

This rearrangement joins TRBV6-6 to TRBJ1-2; D gene uncertain. From germline, CDR1 is MNHNY and CDR2 SVGAGI (reference sequence). There are 13 residues in the CDR3. V was shortened by 2 bases and J by 9 bases, with 13 bases between the two germline ends. The DNA for the CDR3 is TGTGCCAGCAGTTACGGACGGGAGAATAGCTACACCTTC. Residues: CASSYGRENSYTF.

Regarding this clone: Just one base apart from a much larger clone, this may be a read error. The rearrangement links TRBV10-3 to TRBJ1-5; a weak D match, TRBD1 (5 bases). This CDR3 has 17 amino acids. Per germline, CDR1 ENHRY and CDR2 SYGVKD. CDR3 bases: TGTGCCATCAGCCCCGGGACGGACGTTCCTAGCAATCGGCCCCAGCATTTT. The encoded protein is CAISPGTDVPSNRPQHF.

The chain couples TRBV6-6 to TRBJ2-7, with unresolved D. Looked up from germline, CDR1 is MNHNY and CDR2 is SVGAGI (reference sequence). This CDR3 is 14 amino acids long. V was trimmed by 2 bases and J by 0 bases, leaving 8 bases between them. In nucleotides, the CDR3 is TGTGCCAGCAGTTACCTAGGAGCCTCCTACGAGCAGTACTTC. Translated, it gives CASSYLGASYEQYF.

This clone was seen once. This CDR3 reads CAAALGQRTEAFF. In DNA, the CDR3 is TGTGCAGCAGCCCTGGGACAACGGACTGAAGCTTTCTTT. The chain has TRBV7-2 and TRBJ1-1; TRBD1 might be the D (6 bases). CDR1 and CDR2 from the germline V gene are SGHTA and FQGNSA. The CDR3 runs 13 residues.

This clone was observed a single time. V usage is TRBV5-6 and J usage is TRBJ2-3; D not resolved. The CDR3 loop spans 15 amino acids. The germline V gene encodes CDR1 SGHDT and CDR2 YYEEEE. V lost 4 bases and J 0 bases, leaving 12 bases between the germline ends. CDR3 residues: CASSGGPASTDTQYF. The CDR3 region has the DNA TGTGCCAGCAGCGGTGGGCCAGCTAGCACAGATACGCAGTATTTT.

This sequence joins TRBV6-1 and TRBJ1-4, with 7 bases that match TRBD1. CDR3 length: 16 amino acids. Germline-derived CDR1 and CDR2 are MNHNS and SASEGT. The V segment lost 3 bases and the J segment 5 bases; nucleotides outside the gene matches: 9. CDR3 coding DNA: TGTGCCAGCAGTGAGCGACAGGGCGGCTTCAATGAAAAACTGTTTTTT. Translating gives CASSERQGGFNEKLFF.

This sequence joins TRBV5-6 and TRBJ1-2; 7 nucleotides agree with TRBD1. The CDR3 loop spans 14 amino acids. Germline-derived CDR1 and CDR2 are SGHDT and YYEEEE. The ends lost 4 bases at V and 2 bases at J; junction bases unmatched: 5. The CDR3 reads CASSPGTANYGYTF. The DNA for the CDR3 is TGTGCCAGCAGCCCTGGGACAGCCAACTATGGCTACACCTTC.

The table lists this clone with a count of one. V and J are TRBV4-2 and TRBJ2-1; 12 nucleotides agree with TRBD1. The germline gives CDR1 LGHNA, CDR2 YNFKEQ. The CDR3 spans 17 residues. With V trimmed by 1 base and J by 2 bases, 3 bases remained unmatched. The CDR3 is CASSQAGTGGAYNEQFF. CDR3 in DNA: TGTGCCAGCAGCCAAGCAGGGACAGGGGGCGCCTACAATGAGCAGTTCTTC.

J is TRBJ2-1 and V is TRBV11-3; TRBD2 aligns across 10 bases. V was clipped by 4 bases and J by 0 bases; unmatched bases: 6. The CDR3 is made up of 17 amino acids. The germline V gene has CDR1 SGHNT and CDR2 YENEEA. CDR3: CASSSRTSGSSYNEQFF. The CDR3 DNA sequence: TGTGCCAGCAGCTCCAGGACTAGCGGTAGCTCCTACAATGAGCAGTTCTTC.

The chain has TRBV27 and TRBJ2-5; D may be TRBD2 (5 bases). Germline assignment: CDR1 MNHEY and CDR2 SMNVEV (reference sequence). This CDR3 has 14 amino acids. Trimming cost V 6 bases and J 1 base, with 12 bases left between them. Written as DNA, the CDR3 is TGTGCCAGCAGCCGCGACTATCCCCAAGAGACCCAGTACTTC. It codes for CASSRDYPQETQYF.

The J gene is TRBJ1-1, the V gene TRBV5-1; D gene unclear. The CDR3 covers 13 residues. V lost 0 bases to trimming and J lost 1 base, with 4 bases between them. The germline V gene has CDR1 SGHRS and CDR2 YFSETQ. The CDR3 here is CASSLEANTEAFF. DNA for the CDR3: TGCGCCAGCAGCTTGGAAGCGAACACTGAAGCTTTCTTT.

The gene calls are TRBV10-1 and TRBJ1-1; 9 nucleotides line up with TRBD1. Germline V gene lookup returns CDR1 WNHNN and CDR2 SYGVQD (reference sequence). This CDR3 is built from 13 residues. With 5 bases clipped from V and 8 bases from J, the junction kept 6 bases outside the gene matches. CDR3 protein: CASSRDRAAEAFF. CDR3 in DNA: TGCGCCAGCAGTCGGGACAGGGCGGCGGAAGCTTTCTTT.

V is TRBV5-5 and J is TRBJ1-2, with D unclear. This CDR3 comprises 14 residues. The V end lost 7 bases, the J end lost 4 bases, and 17 bases lay between the germline ends. The germline V gene encodes CDR1 SGHKS and CDR2 YYEKEE (reference sequence). The CDR3 reads CASYEARKTYGYTF. The DNA of the CDR3 is TGTGCCAGCTACGAAGCGCGAAAGACCTATGGCTACACCTTC.

The chain links TRBV25-1 to TRBJ2-2; D not certain. Germline loops: CDR1 MGHDK, CDR2 SYGVNS. The CDR3 contains 15 residues. The V gene lost 10 bases and the J gene lost 5 bases, with 20 bases spanning the gap. The CDR3 region is CATSPQFRTTGELFF. CDR3 nucleotide sequence: TGTGCCACCTCCCCCCAGTTCCGAACAACCGGGGAGCTGTTTTTT.

The chain recombines TRBV18 with TRBJ2-2; D uncertain. Germline CDR1 is KGHSH and CDR2 is LQKENI. The CDR3 is 14 residues long. V was cut by 4 bases and J by 6 bases, with 12 bases left in between. CDR3 bases: TGTGCCAGCTCACTGGACCATATCGCCGGGGAGCTGTTTTTT. Its protein product is CASSLDHIAGELFF.

J is TRBJ1-2 and V is TRBV28; D is undetermined. V dropped 3 bases and J dropped 8 bases, with 13 bases sitting between them. Per the germline V gene, CDR1 is MDHEN and CDR2 is SYDVKM. This CDR3 has 13 residues. Here the CDR3 reads CASSFQTSLGYTF. CDR3 sequence (DNA): TGTGCCAGCAGTTTTCAGACCTCCTTGGGCTACACCTTC.

The chain carries TRBV5-1 and TRBJ2-3; TRBD2 matches 8 bases. The CDR3 covers 15 residues. After removal of 1 base from V and 2 bases from J, the junction contained 3 bases not matched to a gene. Germline V lookup: CDR1 SGHRS, CDR2 YFSETQ. DNA for the CDR3: TGCGCCAGCAGCTTGACTAGCGGATACACAGATACGCAGTATTTT. Residues: CASSLTSGYTDTQYF.

The chain links TRBV7-2 to TRBJ2-1; maybe TRBD2 (6 bases). V gave up 5 bases and J gave up 3 bases, with 14 bases separating them. The CDR3 consists of 15 residues. CDR1 and CDR2 (germline): SGHTA, FQGNSA. CDR3 sequence reads: CASSRSGSDYNEQFF. In DNA form, the CDR3 reads TGTGCCAGCAGCCGAAGCGGGTCCGACTACAATGAGCAGTTCTTC.

The chain employs TRBV9 and TRBJ2-3; D is perhaps TRBD1 or TRBD2 (5 bases each). Trimming took 3 bases from V and 6 from J, leaving 11 bases between them. The CDR3 has 13 residues. Germline assignment: CDR1 SGDLS and CDR2 YYNGEE. This CDR3 is CASSGGSGDTQYF. In DNA form, the CDR3 reads TGTGCCAGCAGCGGGGGGTCCGGGGATACGCAGTATTTT.

CDR3 region: CASSSWDGGQYNEQFF. As DNA, the CDR3 is TGTGCCAGCAGCTCTTGGGACGGGGGGCAATACAATGAGCAGTTCTTC. This chain links TRBV11-3 with TRBJ2-1; TRBD2 might be the D (7 bases). V lost 4 bases and J 4 bases, leaving 17 bases between the germline ends. Looked up from germline, CDR1 is SGHNT and CDR2 is YENEEA. There are 16 residues in the CDR3.

V gene TRBV5-1 combines with J gene TRBJ1-1; TRBD1 is a possible D gene (5 bases). This CDR3 is 15 amino acids long. Germline values: CDR1 SGHRS, CDR2 YFSETQ. V lost 1 base and J lost 0, with 10 bases in between. CDR3 coding DNA: TGCGCCAGCAGCTTGCGGCAGGGATTGAACACTGAAGCTTTCTTT. Translated, it gives CASSLRQGLNTEAFF.

The chain links TRBV10-3 to TRBJ2-5; D may correspond to TRBD1 or TRBD2 (6 bases each). This CDR3 spans 17 amino acids. The germline V gene has CDR1 ENHRY and CDR2 SYGVKD. The V and J ends lost 3 bases and 2 bases respectively, with 19 bases between them. The DNA of the CDR3 is TGTGCCATCAGTGACCGCGAGGGGGGACGGACTCAAGAGACCCAGTACTTC. Encoded protein: CAISDREGGRTQETQYF.